These T cell receptor beta chains were read from a single sample in a study of T cell changes during pregnancy in multiple sclerosis. This table comes from immunoSEQ multiplex PCR, and its TCRdb copy is limited to in-frame clones, with some not included. The sample contains tens of thousands of clones, approximately 90% of which appear only once. This specimen was CD4+ T cells from peripheral blood mononuclear cells, taken before pregnancy. The receptor set was obtained from a female donor with multiple sclerosis, enrolled in a pregnancy study. Each CDR3 is given with its conserved first and last residue. A D gene is named only where the DNA matches it firmly.

J gene: TRBJ2-5
D gene: NA
V gene: TRBV7-2
CDR3 protein: CASSSGGAETQYF
CDR3 DNA: TGTGCCAGCAGCAGTGGAGGGGCGGAGACCCAGTACTTC

J gene: TRBJ1-2
D gene: NA
V gene: TRBV28
CDR3 protein: CASTRSQGFQGGYTF
CDR3 DNA: TGTGCCAGCACCAGGTCTCAAGGTTTTCAGGGCGGCTACACCTTC

J gene: TRBJ1-1
D gene: NA
V gene: TRBV19
CDR3 protein: CASRGQGGTEAFF
CDR3 DNA: TGTGCCAGTAGGGGGCAGGGTGGGACTGAAGCTTTCTTT

J gene: TRBJ1-2
D gene: NA
V gene: TRBV9
CDR3 protein: CASSPIRWEFGYTF
CDR3 DNA: TGTGCCAGCAGCCCAATAAGGTGGGAGTTCGGCTACACCTTC

J gene: TRBJ1-6
D gene: TRBD1
V gene: TRBV9
CDR3 protein: CASSVAGTDNSPLHF
CDR3 DNA: TGTGCCAGCAGCGTAGCGGGGACAGATAATTCACCCCTCCACTTT

J gene: TRBJ2-3
D gene: TRBD1
V gene: TRBV28
CDR3 protein: CASSPQGQGVWADTQYF
CDR3 DNA: TGTGCCAGCAGTCCCCAGGGACAGGGCGTCTGGGCAGATACGCAGTATTTT

J gene: TRBJ1-2
D gene: NA
V gene: TRBV27
CDR3 protein: CASSSYLGGGIGYTF
CDR3 DNA: TGTGCCAGCAGTTCCTATTTAGGGGGGGGGATTGGCTACACCTTC

J gene: TRBJ1-1
D gene: NA
V gene: TRBV18
CDR3 protein: CASSPPTYPEAFF
CDR3 DNA: TGTGCCAGCTCACCACCGACTTACCCTGAAGCTTTCTTT

J gene: TRBJ2-3
D gene: NA
V gene: TRBV19
CDR3 protein: CASSIYPGDTQYF
CDR3 DNA: TGTGCCAGTAGTATTTACCCAGGAGATACGCAGTATTTT

J gene: TRBJ2-1
D gene: TRBD1
V gene: TRBV6-1
CDR3 protein: CASRRGLEYNEQFF
CDR3 DNA: TGTGCCAGCAGGAGGGGGCTGGAGTACAATGAGCAGTTCTTC

J gene: TRBJ2-2
D gene: NA
V gene: TRBV18
CDR3 protein: CASSPFRGLGGELFF
CDR3 DNA: TGTGCCAGCTCACCCTTCCGAGGGCTGGGCGGGGAGCTGTTTTTT

J gene: TRBJ1-2
D gene: TRBD1
V gene: TRBV25-1
CDR3 protein: CASPWDRGYGYTF
CDR3 DNA: TGTGCCAGCCCCTGGGACAGGGGATATGGCTACACCTTC

J gene: TRBJ1-1
D gene: NA
V gene: TRBV5-6
CDR3 protein: CASSLVEVNTEAFF
CDR3 DNA: TGTGCCAGCAGCTTAGTTGAGGTGAACACTGAAGCTTTCTTT

J gene: TRBJ2-7
D gene: NA
V gene: TRBV10-3
CDR3 protein: CAISDRRGYEQYF
CDR3 DNA: TGTGCCATCAGTGATCGGAGGGGCTACGAGCAGTACTTC

J gene: TRBJ2-3
D gene: TRBD2
V gene: TRBV7-8
CDR3 protein: CASSPGGLAGSGTDTQYF
CDR3 DNA: TGTGCCAGCAGCCCCGGAGGGTTAGCGGGATCAGGCACAGATACGCAGTATTTT

J gene: TRBJ1-2
D gene: TRBD1
V gene: TRBV30
CDR3 protein: CAWSLQGIYGYTF
CDR3 DNA: TGTGCCTGGAGCTTACAGGGGATCTATGGCTACACCTTC